This TCR beta chain was found in a study of regulatory T cells in long-lasting Graves disease. Time point meaning: newly diagnosed GD, antithyroid drugs for less than 3 months. After RNA was extracted from PBMCs, the TCR library was made from it. This clonotype was detected a few times. Trimming removed 4 bases from V and 6 bases from J, with 12 bases in between. The CDR3 is made up of 14 amino acids. Germline CDR1 and CDR2: SGHTA and FQGNSA. Construction of TCR beta libraries relied on iRepertoire HTBI primers and on Arm-PCR targeting CDR3 regions. TCRdb reanalysed the multiplex PCR reads using MiXCR and keeps one entry per CDR3 protein. Among some 410,000 distinct CDR3 sequences listed, 16% were seen once. In addition, the sample was reused for a study of T cells in Graves' hyperthyroidism and ophthalmopathy.

This specimen consisted of peripheral blood mononuclear cells (PBMCs), obtained at new diagnosis, from a patient treated with antithyroid drugs. The receptor's source is a woman aged 25 to 39 with Graves disease. This chain uses TRBV7-2 with TRBJ2-2; D may correspond to TRBD1 or TRBD2 (5 bases each). Here the CDR3 DNA reads TGTGCCAGCAGCTCTAGGTGGGGGTCCGGGGAGCTGTTTTTT. Translating it yields CASSSRWGSGELFF.